This T cell receptor (beta chain) was retrieved from a study of vaccination effects on CD4 cells after COVID-19. Study overall: Samples gathered post-vaccine arrived a median of 72 days past the second dose. General study results and limits: The study had few convalescent patients and no early post-infection timepoints. Infection-derived and vaccine-derived clones contracted markedly late after vaccination.

To note about this clone: The antigen remains unidentified.

The table came from immunoSEQ multiplex PCR; TCRdb's copy has only in-frame clones and leaves some out. The table has roughly 46,000 clones, around 70% seen once; the top ten hold less than 15%. Expansion with viral peptide pools was applied to antigen-specific CD4+ T cells by the ViraFEST assay prior to sequencing. At the end of 9 to 11 days of culture, CD4+ T cells were isolated. Each person got two doses of an mRNA SARS-CoV-2 vaccine, BNT162b2 or mRNA-1273. Neither prior SARS-CoV-2 infection nor positive nucleocapsid antibodies were present in the vaccine recipients. This receptor was obtained from a human donor who received a COVID-19 vaccine. This specimen was CD4+ T cells from PBMCs cultured with HCoV-OC43 spike peptides, taken after COVID-19 vaccination. Subset given: HCoV-OC43 spike overlapping peptide pool stimulation.

The CDR3 DNA reads as TGTGCCAGCAGCTCACCCACAGGGGAGCTGTTTTTT. The encoded protein is CASSSPTGELFF. The chain joins TRBV7-2 to TRBJ2-2; no clear D. Deletions cut 4 bases from V and 8 bases from J, with 8 bases between. Germline CDR1 reads SGHTA; CDR2 reads FQGNSA. The length of the CDR3 is 12 residues.